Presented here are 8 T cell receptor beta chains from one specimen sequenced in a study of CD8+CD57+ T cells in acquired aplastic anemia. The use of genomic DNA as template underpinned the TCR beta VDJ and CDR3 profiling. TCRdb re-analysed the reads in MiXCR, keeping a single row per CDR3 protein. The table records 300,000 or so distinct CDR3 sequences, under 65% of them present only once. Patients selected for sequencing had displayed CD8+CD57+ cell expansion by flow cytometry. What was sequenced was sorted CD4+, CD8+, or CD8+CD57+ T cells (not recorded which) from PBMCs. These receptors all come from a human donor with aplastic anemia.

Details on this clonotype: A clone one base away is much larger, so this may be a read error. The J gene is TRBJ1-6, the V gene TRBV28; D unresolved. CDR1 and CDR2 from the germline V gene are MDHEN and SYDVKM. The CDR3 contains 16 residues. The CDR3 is CASSPVSSSYNSPLRF. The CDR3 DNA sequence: TGTGCCAGCAGCCCCGTATCGAGCTCCTATAATTCACCCCTCCGCTTT.

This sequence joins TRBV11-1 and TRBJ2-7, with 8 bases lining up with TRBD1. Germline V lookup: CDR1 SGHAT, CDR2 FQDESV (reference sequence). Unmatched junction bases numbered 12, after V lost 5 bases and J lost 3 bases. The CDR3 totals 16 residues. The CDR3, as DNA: TGTGCCAGCAGCATTATGGGGACAGGCAGTTTCTACGAGCAGTACTTC. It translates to CASSIMGTGSFYEQYF. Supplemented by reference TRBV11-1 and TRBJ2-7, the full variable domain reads EAEVAQSPRYKITEKSQAVAFWCDPISGHATLYWYRQILGQGPELLVQFQDESVVDDSQLPKDRFSAERLKGVDSTLKIQPAELGDSAMYLCASSIMGTGSFYEQYFGPGTRLTVT.

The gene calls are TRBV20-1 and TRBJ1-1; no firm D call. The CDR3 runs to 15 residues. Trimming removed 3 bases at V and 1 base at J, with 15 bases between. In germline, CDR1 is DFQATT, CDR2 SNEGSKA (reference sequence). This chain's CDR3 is CSASRIGHSNTEAFF. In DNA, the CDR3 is TGCAGTGCTAGCCGAATTGGTCACTCGAACACTGAAGCTTTCTTT.

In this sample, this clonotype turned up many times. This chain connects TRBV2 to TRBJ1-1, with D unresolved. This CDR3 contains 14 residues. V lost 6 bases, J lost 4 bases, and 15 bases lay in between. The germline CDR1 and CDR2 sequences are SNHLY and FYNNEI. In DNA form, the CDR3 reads TGTGCCAGCAGGCTACATTTGAGTGGCACTGAAGCTTTCTTT. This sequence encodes CASRLHLSGTEAFF.

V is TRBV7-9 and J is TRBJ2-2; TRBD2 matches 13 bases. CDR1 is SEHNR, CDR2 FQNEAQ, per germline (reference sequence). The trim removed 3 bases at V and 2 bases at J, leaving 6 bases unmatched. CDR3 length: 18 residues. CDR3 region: CASSFGTSGILNTGELFF. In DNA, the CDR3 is TGTGCCAGCAGCTTCGGGACTAGCGGGATTTTAAACACCGGGGAGCTGTTTTTT. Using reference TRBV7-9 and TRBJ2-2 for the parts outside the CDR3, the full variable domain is DTGVSQNPRHKITKRGQNVTFRCDPISEHNRLYWYRQTLGQGPEFLTYFQNEAQLEKSRLLSDRFSAERPKGSFSTLEIQRTEQGDSAMYLCASSFGTSGILNTGELFFGEGSRLTVL.

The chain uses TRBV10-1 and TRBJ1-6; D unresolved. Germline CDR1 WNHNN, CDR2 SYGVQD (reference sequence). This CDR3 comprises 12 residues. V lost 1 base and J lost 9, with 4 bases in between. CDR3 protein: CASSEFGSPLHF. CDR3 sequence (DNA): TGCGCCAGCAGTGAGTTTGGTTCACCCCTCCACTTT.

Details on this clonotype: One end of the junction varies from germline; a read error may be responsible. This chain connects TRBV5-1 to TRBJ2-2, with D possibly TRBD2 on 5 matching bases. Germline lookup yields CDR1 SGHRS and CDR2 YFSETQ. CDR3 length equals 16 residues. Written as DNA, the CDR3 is TGTGCCAGCAGCTCCCGGACCAGGCTTAACACCGGGGAGCTGTTCTTT. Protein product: CASSSRTRLNTGELFF.

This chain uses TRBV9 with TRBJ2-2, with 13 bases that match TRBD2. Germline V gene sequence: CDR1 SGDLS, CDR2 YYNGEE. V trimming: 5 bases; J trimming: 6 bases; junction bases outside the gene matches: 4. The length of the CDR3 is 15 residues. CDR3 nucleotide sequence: TGTGCCAGCAGTGGACTAGCGGGAGCTGCCGGGGAGCTGTTTTTT. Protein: CASSGLAGAAGELFF.